The 28 T cell receptor beta chains below were found in one sample sequenced in a study of Tregs in tolerant kidney transplant recipients. This table comes from immunoSEQ multiplex PCR, and its TCRdb copy is limited to in-frame clones, with some not included. Here the sample spans fewer than 20,000 clones, 82% being singletons. Sequencing was done on a sample of Tregs from blood. The receptor source for this set is a human donor in good health.

There are a few counts of this clone. J is TRBJ2-7 and V is TRBV7-9; D not certain. The CDR3 is made up of 13 amino acids. Germline lookup yields CDR1 SEHNR and CDR2 FQNEAQ (reference sequence). V was clipped by 5 bases and J by 3 bases, with 11 bases between them. CDR3 sequence (DNA): TGTGCCAGCAGCGTCCAGGAGAACTACGAGCAGTACTTC. This gives the protein CASSVQENYEQYF.

This chain links TRBV14 with TRBJ2-3; 9 bases are a match to TRBD2. There are 15 residues in the CDR3. The germline V gene has CDR1 SGHDN and CDR2 FVKESK. The trim removed 6 bases at V and 4 bases at J, leaving 8 bases unmatched. The CDR3 nucleotides read TGTGCCAGCAGTCCCGGGACTAGCTGGCCAGATACGCAGTATTTT. Residues: CASSPGTSWPDTQYF.

The V call is TRBV11-1, the J call TRBJ2-7, with D unclear. Trimming removed 1 base from V and 7 bases from J, with 8 bases in between. The CDR3 totals 12 residues. Germline V gene sequence: CDR1 SGHAT, CDR2 FQDESV (reference sequence). This CDR3 is CASSLGGWEQYF. The DNA for the CDR3 is TGTGCCAGCAGCTTAGGAGGTTGGGAGCAGTACTTC. The full variable domain, in which reference TRBV11-1 and TRBJ2-7 provide the parts outside the CDR3, is EAEVAQSPRYKITEKSQAVAFWCDPISGHATLYWYRQILGQGPELLVQFQDESVVDDSQLPKDRFSAERLKGVDSTLKIQPAELGDSAMYLCASSLGGWEQYFGPGTRLTVT.

Comment on this clone: Germline is not matched at one junction end, which may reflect a read error. The gene calls are TRBV7-2 and TRBJ2-5; TRBD1 or TRBD2 may be the D gene (7 bases each). From germline, CDR1 is SGHTA and CDR2 FQGNSA. The CDR3 runs 14 residues. The CDR3 is CASSLLPGQPRGDF. Here the CDR3 DNA reads TGTGCCAGCAGCTTATTACCGGGACAGCCTCGGGGGGACTTC.

The rearrangement uses TRBV2 and TRBJ1-1; D is possibly TRBD1 (6 bases). Trimming took off 3 bases at V and 1 base at J, with 9 bases between the two ends. Germline CDR1 reads SNHLY; CDR2 reads FYNNEI. The CDR3 has 14 residues. CDR3 amino acids: CASSEGGKNTEAFF. The CDR3 nucleotides read TGTGCCAGCAGTGAGGGGGGCAAGAACACTGAAGCTTTCTTT.

The genes are TRBV7-9 and TRBJ1-1; D is unresolved. CDR1 and CDR2 from the germline V gene are SEHNR and FQNEAQ (reference sequence). The CDR3 loop spans 13 amino acids. V dropped 5 bases and J dropped 0 bases, with 7 bases sitting between them. The CDR3 bases are TGTGCCAGCAGCCGAGAGGTGAACACTGAAGCTTTCTTT. Translated, it gives CASSREVNTEAFF.

With regard to this clone: Other DNA sequences within the sample encode an identical CDR3. This rearrangement joins TRBV20-1 to TRBJ2-3, with D uncertain. Germline V gene sequence: CDR1 DFQATT, CDR2 SNEGSKA (reference sequence). V was clipped by 3 bases and J by 2 bases, with 0 bases between them. This CDR3 has 10 residues. The CDR3: CSASTDTQYF. The CDR3, as DNA: TGCAGTGCTAGCACAGATACGCAGTATTTT.

V gene TRBV18 combines with J gene TRBJ2-1, with 12 bases identical to TRBD1. The CDR3 totals 16 residues. V lost 2 bases to trimming and J lost 4 bases; unmatched junction nucleotides: 3. Germline assignment: CDR1 KGHSH and CDR2 LQKENI. The CDR3, as DNA: TGTGCCAGCTCACCAGGGACAGGGGGCCATTACAATGAGCAGTTCTTC. This codes for CASSPGTGGHYNEQFF.

The chain recombines TRBV28 with TRBJ1-6, with 9 bases matching TRBD1. Germline V CDR1 and CDR2: MDHEN, SYDVKM. There are 14 residues in the CDR3. Trimming cost V 6 bases and J 8 bases; bases outside gene matches: 5. CDR3 sequence (DNA): TGTGCCAGCAGGCCGGGACAGGGATATTCACCCCTCCACTTT. As protein: CASRPGQGYSPLHF. The complete variable domain, with remaining parts taken from reference TRBV28 and TRBJ1-6, reads DVKVTQSSRYLVKRTGEKVFLECVQDMDHENMFWYRQDPGLGLRLIYFSYDVKMKEKGDIPEGYSVSREKKERFSLILESASTNQTSMYLCASRPGQGYSPLHFGNGTRLTVT.

This chain uses TRBV5-1 with TRBJ2-7, with TRBD2 identical over 8 bases. Germline CDR1 reads SGHRS; CDR2 reads YFSETQ. The CDR3 sequence is 13 residues long. V shed 4 bases, J shed 3 bases, and the junction held 3 bases outside the gene matches. The CDR3: CASSDGRVYEQYF. In nucleotides, the CDR3 is TGCGCCAGCAGCGACGGGAGGGTCTACGAGCAGTACTTC.

The chain carries TRBV11-3 and TRBJ2-3, with D hard to call. This CDR3 is 13 amino acids long. V shed 7 bases and J shed 0 bases, with 8 bases lying between them. Germline CDR1 reads SGHNT; CDR2 reads YENEEA. CDR3 coding DNA: TGTGCCAGCAAGGGTCTTAGCACAGATACGCAGTATTTT. Encoded protein: CASKGLSTDTQYF.

This chain links TRBV27 with TRBJ2-5, with 9 bases identical to TRBD2. Germline loops: CDR1 MNHEY, CDR2 SMNVEV (reference sequence). The CDR3 covers 15 residues. V dropped 6 bases and J dropped 5; count of bases not matched to a gene: 10. DNA for the CDR3: TGTGCCAGCAGACTCTTTGGCGGGAGGGCCGAGACCCAGTACTTC. Translated, it gives CASRLFGGRAETQYF.

The V and J genes are TRBV4-2 and TRBJ2-5; 8 nucleotides line up with TRBD2. CDR1 and CDR2 from the germline V gene are LGHNA and YNFKEQ. The ends lost 4 bases at V and 1 base at J; junction bases unmatched: 14. The CDR3 totals 18 residues. The CDR3 protein is CASSPGLEGGGIQETQYF. The CDR3 DNA reads TGTGCCAGCAGCCCGGGACTAGAGGGAGGGGGGATCCAAGAGACCCAGTACTTC.

DNA of the CDR3: TGTGCCAGCAGCTTACCAGGGGCGGACGAGCAGTACTTC. Its translation is CASSLPGADEQYF. The chain recombines TRBV11-3 with TRBJ2-7; a possible D gene is TRBD1 (6 bases). Trimming shortened V by 2 bases and J by 5 bases, and 10 bases separated the two germline ends. The CDR3 is made up of 13 amino acids. Germline V lookup: CDR1 SGHNT, CDR2 YENEEA.

This clone was seen once. V gene TRBV6-6 combines with J gene TRBJ2-7; 13 positions agree with TRBD2. With V trimmed by 6 bases and J by 2 bases, 1 base remained unmatched. CDR1 and CDR2 from the germline V gene are MNHNY and SVGAGI (reference sequence). The CDR3 extends over 14 amino acids. CDR3 coding DNA: TGTGCCAGCAGAACTAGCGGGAGGGCCTACGAGCAGTACTTC. The encoded protein is CASRTSGRAYEQYF.

This clone appeared once. V is TRBV5-6 and J is TRBJ2-2, with 7 bases fitting TRBD1. The CDR3 loop spans 13 amino acids. CDR1 and CDR2 from the germline V gene are SGHDT and YYEEEE. V lost 5 bases, J lost 9 bases, and 7 bases stayed unmatched. This chain's CDR3 is CASSNRGPRELFF. The CDR3 DNA sequence: TGTGCCAGCAGTAACAGGGGTCCGAGGGAGCTGTTTTTT.

Here the CDR3 DNA reads TGTGCCAGCAGTGAATTTGGTGGGGAGACCCAGTACTTC. It translates to CASSEFGGETQYF. This sequence joins TRBV6-1 and TRBJ2-5; D is unclear. V shed 2 bases and J shed 5 bases, with 9 bases lying between them. Germline CDR1 and CDR2: MNHNS and SASEGT. This CDR3 comprises 13 residues.

This clone was detected only once. The rearrangement links TRBV28 to TRBJ1-1, with no clear D. The CDR3 runs to 12 residues. With 1 base removed from V and 8 bases from J, the gap between germline ends came to 8 bases. From germline, CDR1 is MDHEN and CDR2 SYDVKM. CDR3 in amino acids: CASSLSGGEAFF. The CDR3 coding sequence is TGTGCCAGCAGTTTATCAGGCGGGGAAGCTTTCTTT.

A note on this clone: The sample contains more than one DNA sequence encoding this CDR3. V usage is TRBV5-1 and J usage is TRBJ1-1, with 7 bases aligning to TRBD1. This CDR3 contains 14 residues. Trimming took 0 bases from V and 4 from J; bases not matched to a gene: 3. The germline V gene has CDR1 SGHRS and CDR2 YFSETQ. CDR3 DNA sequence: TGCGCCAGCAGCTTGGGACAGGGAGTCACTGAAGCTTTCTTT. This sequence encodes CASSLGQGVTEAFF.

This clone was seen a single time. The V and J genes are TRBV7-6 and TRBJ2-5, with D possibly matching TRBD2 (6 bases). Germline CDR1 reads SGHVS; CDR2 reads FNYEAQ. Deletions cut 1 base from V and 5 bases from J, with 14 bases between. CDR3 length: 15 residues. The CDR3 coding sequence is TGTGCCAGCAGCTTAGGAGAAACTAGCCTGGAGACCCAGTACTTC. It yields the protein CASSLGETSLETQYF.

This rearrangement joins TRBV11-3 to TRBJ2-5; 9 nucleotides match TRBD2. The last part of the DNA fits TRBJ2-7 better; the J call may be wrong. CDR1 and CDR2 from the germline V gene are SGHNT and YENEEA. CDR3 length equals 15 residues. The CDR3 sequence is CASSRLAGDNYEQYF. The CDR3, as DNA: TGTGCCAGCAGCCGCTTAGCGGGAGATAACTACGAGCAGTACTTC.

The rearrangement links TRBV6-5 to TRBJ1-1; D gene ambiguous. V was clipped by 2 bases and J by 1 base, with 2 bases between them. CDR3 length equals 12 residues. Germline CDR1 reads MNHEY; CDR2 reads SVGAGI. CDR3 nucleotide sequence: TGTGCCAGCAGTTACCGGAACACTGAAGCTTTCTTT. It yields the protein CASSYRNTEAFF.

The V call is TRBV6-4, the J call TRBJ1-2; 8 bases agree with TRBD1. V trimming: 10 bases; J trimming: 4 bases; junction bases outside the gene matches: 11. This CDR3 is built from 14 residues. Germline lookup yields CDR1 MRHNA and CDR2 SNTAGT. The CDR3 DNA reads TGTGCCACCCAACAGGGGGATAACAGCTATGGCTACACCTTC. Its protein is CATQQGDNSYGYTF.

The chain links TRBV4-1 to TRBJ1-5; no firm D call. Looked up from germline, CDR1 is MGHRA and CDR2 is YSYEKL. Trimming left V 0 bases short and J 9 bases short, with 15 bases between. This CDR3 has 15 amino acids. The CDR3 nucleotides read TGCGCCAGCAGCCAAGAAGGGTGGCGTAATACGCCCCAGCATTTT. Amino acids: CASSQEGWRNTPQHF.

This chain joins TRBV7-6 and TRBJ1-1, with D maybe TRBD1 (5 bases). CDR1 is SGHVS, CDR2 FNYEAQ, per germline. Trimming removed 0 bases from V and 10 bases from J, with 12 bases in between. CDR3 length: 13 amino acids. In DNA form, the CDR3 reads TGTGCCAGCAGCTTAGCAATCTTTGGGGGAGCTTTCTTT. Translating gives CASSLAIFGGAFF.

V is TRBV18 and J is TRBJ2-1; D is ambiguous. The CDR3 is made up of 14 amino acids. With 4 bases removed from V and 0 bases from J, the gap between germline ends came to 7 bases. Germline V gives CDR1 KGHSH, CDR2 LQKENI. The CDR3, as DNA: TGTGCCAGCTCACGCCCAGCCTCCTACAATGAGCAGTTCTTC. Its protein product is CASSRPASYNEQFF.

The V call is TRBV7-9, the J call TRBJ1-4; possibly TRBD1 for D (6 bases). Germline CDR1 SEHNR, CDR2 FQNEAQ (reference sequence). Deletions cut 5 bases from V and 8 bases from J, with 18 bases between. CDR3 length: 15 residues. CDR3 DNA sequence: TGTGCCAGCAGCCCCCAACAGGGCCTGATCGAAAAACTGTTTTTT. Translating it yields CASSPQQGLIEKLFF.

The J gene is TRBJ1-4, the V gene TRBV15; D possibly corresponds to TRBD1 (5 bases). Trimming cost V 5 bases and J 7 bases, with 11 bases left between them. The germline gives CDR1 LNHNV, CDR2 YYDKDF (reference sequence). This CDR3 is built from 13 residues. As DNA, the CDR3 is TGTGCCACCAGCCCCAGGAGGGGTGAAAAACTGTTTTTT. This encodes CATSPRRGEKLFF.